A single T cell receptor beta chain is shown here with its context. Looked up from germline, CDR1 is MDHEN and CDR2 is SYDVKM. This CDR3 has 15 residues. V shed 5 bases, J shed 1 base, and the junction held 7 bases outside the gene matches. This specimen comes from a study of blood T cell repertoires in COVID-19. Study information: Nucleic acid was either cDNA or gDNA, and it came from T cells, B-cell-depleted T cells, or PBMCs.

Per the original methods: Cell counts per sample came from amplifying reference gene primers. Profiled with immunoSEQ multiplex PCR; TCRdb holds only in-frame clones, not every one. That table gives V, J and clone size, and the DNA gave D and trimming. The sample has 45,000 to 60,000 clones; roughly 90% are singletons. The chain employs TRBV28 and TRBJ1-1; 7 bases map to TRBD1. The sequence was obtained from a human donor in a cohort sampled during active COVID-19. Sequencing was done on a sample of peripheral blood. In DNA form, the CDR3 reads TGTGCCAGCAGTCAAACCGGGACAGCGAACACTGAAGCTTTCTTT. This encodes CASSQTGTANTEAFF.